Below, 20 T cell receptor beta chains from the same sample are listed, as sequenced in a study of blood T cell repertoires in COVID-19. This table comes from immunoSEQ multiplex PCR, and its TCRdb copy is limited to in-frame clones, with some not included. Of 85,000 or so clones in the sample, about 95% were seen once. The sequencing input was peripheral blood. These receptors were taken from a human donor with active COVID-19. The donor label of this sample is uncertain.

This chain joins TRBV5-6 and TRBJ2-7; TRBD1 matches at 9 bases. This CDR3 spans 15 amino acids. The V segment lost 2 bases and the J segment 5 bases; nucleotides outside the gene matches: 8. In germline, CDR1 is SGHDT, CDR2 YYEEEE. CDR3 sequence (DNA): TGTGCCAGCAGCTTTCTGGACAGGGGTCTTCACGAGCAGTACTTC. This encodes CASSFLDRGLHEQYF. The entire variable domain, with the rest obtained from reference TRBV5-6 and TRBJ2-7, is as follows: DAGVTQSPTHLIKTRGQQVTLRCSPKSGHDTVSWYQQALGQGPQFIFQYYEEEERQRGNFPDRFSGHQFPNYSSELNVNALLLGDSALYLCASSFLDRGLHEQYFGPGTRLTVT.

The chain employs TRBV19 and TRBJ2-5; D not resolved. With 6 bases removed from V and 3 bases from J, the gap between germline ends came to 11 bases. There are 13 residues in the CDR3. CDR1 is LNHDA, CDR2 SQIVND, per germline (reference sequence). CDR3 loop: CASSLLGEETQYF. CDR3 DNA: TGTGCCAGTAGCTTGCTGGGCGAAGAGACCCAGTACTTC.

J is TRBJ2-5 and V is TRBV5-1, with TRBD2 matching 12 bases. J was trimmed by 5 bases and V by 2 bases; bases with no gene match: 7. CDR1 is SGHRS, CDR2 YFSETQ, per germline. The CDR3 sequence is 16 residues long. The CDR3 DNA sequence: TGCGCCAGCAGCTTCCCGACTAGCGGGAGTGGTGAGACCCAGTACTTC. Its protein product is CASSFPTSGSGETQYF.

This clone appeared once. V is TRBV10-2 and J is TRBJ1-1; 7 positions match TRBD1. Germline V gene sequence: CDR1 WSHSY, CDR2 SAAADI. The CDR3 consists of 13 residues. V shed 7 bases and J 1 base; nucleotides not matched to a gene: 3. The CDR3 DNA reads TGCGCCAGCAAAAGGGACAGGAACACTGAAGCTTTCTTT. It yields the protein CASKRDRNTEAFF.

The genes are TRBV5-5 and TRBJ1-1; D unclear. The CDR3 length is 14 residues. Germline CDR1 SGHKS, CDR2 YYEKEE (reference sequence). V lost 4 bases to trimming and J lost 0 bases, with 10 bases between them. CDR3 in amino acids: CASSMRAVNTEAFF. CDR3 coding DNA: TGTGCCAGCAGCATGCGAGCTGTGAACACTGAAGCTTTCTTT.

V gene TRBV6-1 combines with J gene TRBJ2-4, with 9 bases that match TRBD1. Germline V lookup: CDR1 MNHNS, CDR2 SASEGT. CDR3 size: 16 residues. V lost 4 bases to trimming and J lost 7 bases; unmatched junction nucleotides: 11. The chain's CDR3 is CASSATGTGQSNIQYF. CDR3 nucleotides: TGTGCCAGCAGTGCCACCGGGACAGGGCAATCCAACATTCAGTACTTC.

The rearrangement links TRBV27 to TRBJ1-6; D ambiguous. From germline, CDR1 is MNHEY and CDR2 SMNVEV (reference sequence). Trimming left V 1 base short and J 7 bases short, with 26 bases between. This CDR3 spans 20 amino acids. As DNA, the CDR3 is TGTGCCAGCAGTTTATTCTACATCCGCCAAGTTAAGGAGGCAAATTCACCCCTCCACTTT. Its translation is CASSLFYIRQVKEANSPLHF.

The rearrangement joins TRBV18 to TRBJ1-3; 8 bases agree with TRBD1. The germline gives CDR1 KGHSH, CDR2 LQKENI. This CDR3 is 15 amino acids long. Germline trimming cut 3 bases from V and 6 bases from J; bases unmatched to any gene: 7. The CDR3 DNA sequence: TGTGCCAGCTCACCGCGGACAGGGACGGAAAACACCATATATTTT. It translates to CASSPRTGTENTIYF.

The rearrangement joins TRBV6-6 to TRBJ2-7; 8 bases agree with TRBD1. The V gene's germline CDR1 is MNHNY and CDR2 SVGAGI (reference sequence). V gave up 3 bases and J gave up 4 bases; unmatched junction bases: 5. CDR3 length: 14 amino acids. This CDR3 is CASSYGTGPYEQYF. Written as DNA, the CDR3 is TGTGCCAGCAGTTATGGGACAGGTCCGTACGAGCAGTACTTC.

The rearrangement links TRBV4-1 to TRBJ2-5; TRBD1 aligns across 7 bases. J gave up 1 base and V 6 bases, and 17 bases lay outside the gene matches. Per germline, CDR1 MGHRA and CDR2 YSYEKL. The CDR3 runs 18 residues. CDR3 sequence (DNA): TGCGCCAGCAGACTCAGTGACAGGGCCGGCCCTTCCCAAGAGACCCAGTACTTC. This codes for CASRLSDRAGPSQETQYF.

The chain combines TRBV29-1 with TRBJ1-1; 7 bases match TRBD1. Germline V gene data show CDR1 as SQVTM and CDR2 as ANQGSEA. The CDR3 is made up of 14 amino acids. J was trimmed by 1 base and V by 6 bases; bases with no gene match: 8. CDR3 in amino acids: CSVTGPNGNTEAFF. The DNA of the CDR3 is TGCAGCGTGACAGGGCCAAACGGGAACACTGAAGCTTTCTTT. Together with reference TRBV29-1 and TRBJ1-1, the CDR3 gives the full variable domain: SAVISQKPSRDICQRGTSLTIQCQVDSQVTMMFWYRQQPGQSLTLIATANQGSEATYESGFVIDKFPISRPNLTFSTLTVSNMSPEDSSIYLCSVTGPNGNTEAFFGQGTRLTVV.

This clone was counted once. The V call is TRBV5-1, the J call TRBJ2-6; D gene uncertain. Trimming cost V 3 bases and J 4 bases, with 5 bases left between them. This CDR3 contains 13 residues. Germline CDR1 is SGHRS and CDR2 is YFSETQ. The CDR3: CASSSRGANVLTF. CDR3 DNA sequence: TGCGCCAGCAGCTCCCGGGGGGCCAACGTCCTGACTTTC.

CDR3 region: CASSVDRVDKNIQYF. The CDR3, as DNA: TGTGCCAGCAGCGTGGACAGGGTGGACAAAAACATTCAGTACTTC. The chain combines TRBV5-4 with TRBJ2-4, with 8 bases fitting TRBD1. The CDR3 is 15 residues long. The V segment lost 4 bases and the J segment 3 bases; nucleotides outside the gene matches: 6. The germline V gene encodes CDR1 SGHNT and CDR2 YYREEE (reference sequence).

This chain links TRBV5-7 with TRBJ2-5, with no clear D. TRBV5-7 is noted as an ORF with a role that remains uncertain. This CDR3 is 16 amino acids long. Trimming left V 4 bases short and J 5 bases short, with 21 bases between. The CDR3 nucleotides read TGTGCCAGCAGCCCCCCGGTCGGGTTCCCATGGGAGACCCAGTACTTC. Encoded protein: CASSPPVGFPWETQYF.

The chain employs TRBV5-1 and TRBJ1-2, with 7 bases lining up with TRBD1. Looked up from germline, CDR1 is SGHRS and CDR2 is YFSETQ. The V and J ends lost 4 bases and 0 bases, in that order; junction bases with no gene match: 6. CDR3 size: 15 residues. The chain's CDR3 is CASSHDRDSNYGYTF. CDR3 DNA: TGCGCCAGCAGCCATGACAGGGATTCTAACTATGGCTACACCTTC.

CDR3 DNA: TGCGCCAGCAGCTTCCTGGTGAGGAACACCGGGGAGCTGTTTTTT. It yields the protein CASSFLVRNTGELFF. The gene calls are TRBV5-1 and TRBJ2-2, with D unclear. The CDR3 length is 15 residues. The V gene lost 2 bases and the J gene lost 1 base, with 9 bases spanning the gap. Germline values: CDR1 SGHRS, CDR2 YFSETQ. Full variable domain (outside the CDR3, taken from reference TRBV5-1 and TRBJ2-2): KAGVTQTPRYLIKTRGQQVTLSCSPISGHRSVSWYQQTPGQGLQFLFEYFSETQRNKGNFPGRFSGRQFSNSRSEMNVSTLELGDSALYLCASSFLVRNTGELFFGEGSRLTVL.

The J gene is TRBJ1-4, the V gene TRBV19; D perhaps matches TRBD1 (5 bases). The CDR3 covers 15 residues. Germline CDR1 and CDR2: LNHDA and SQIVND (reference sequence). V lost 7 bases and J lost 1, with 13 bases in between. The CDR3: CASKRRVITNEKLFF. Written as DNA, the CDR3 is TGTGCCAGTAAGCGCAGGGTTATAACTAATGAAAAACTGTTTTTT.

The V call is TRBV19, the J call TRBJ2-7, with 9 nucleotides matching TRBD2. Germline assignment: CDR1 LNHDA and CDR2 SQIVND (reference sequence). The CDR3 contains 17 residues. The V segment lost 3 bases and the J segment 1 base; nucleotides outside the gene matches: 10. The CDR3 reads CASSIRVAGVFSYEQYF. CDR3 in DNA: TGTGCCAGTAGTATCCGGGTAGCGGGGGTATTTTCCTACGAGCAGTACTTC.

The chain is built from TRBV6-2 or TRBV6-3 and TRBJ1-2; D is uncertain. The CDR3 has 15 residues. With 0 bases removed from V and 6 bases from J, the gap between germline ends came to 14 bases. Germline V gene data show CDR1 as MNHEY and CDR2 as SVGEGT. CDR3 amino acids: CASSYSTNEVDGYTF. For the CDR3, the DNA is TGTGCCAGCAGTTACTCGACTAATGAGGTCGATGGCTACACCTTC.

This chain connects TRBV19 to TRBJ1-5; unclear D gene. V lost 1 base, J lost 6 bases, and 13 bases lay in between. CDR1 and CDR2 (germline): LNHDA, SQIVND (reference sequence). This CDR3 is built from 15 residues. CDR3 DNA: TGTGCCAGTAGTATAGGCGGGGAGGGCGGTCAGCCCCAGCATTTT. Residues: CASSIGGEGGQPQHF.